These 10 T cell receptor beta chains were sequenced from one sample in a study of cytomegalovirus exposure and HLA in healthy donors. PCR was performed using 60 Vbeta and 13 Jbeta primers. Some clones are missing from TCRdb's copy, which holds only in-frame ones; the method was immunoSEQ multiplex PCR. The sample includes more than 150,000 clones, more than 75% of them seen just once. Material: PBMCs. The receptors here all came from a woman in her twenties or thirties in good health and CMV-seropositive.

This rearrangement joins TRBV7-3 to TRBJ2-5, with D uncertain. V lost 3 bases and J lost 2, with 7 bases in between. This CDR3 is 13 amino acids long. Germline V gene lookup returns CDR1 SGHTA and CDR2 FQGTGA. CDR3: CASSLSSQETQYF. Here the CDR3 DNA reads TGTGCCAGCAGCTTGTCCTCTCAAGAGACCCAGTACTTC.

The chain links TRBV2 to TRBJ1-1, with a weak D call TRBD1 (5 bases). With 5 bases removed from V and 1 base from J, the gap between germline ends came to 11 bases. Germline-derived CDR1 and CDR2 are SNHLY and FYNNEI. The CDR3 spans 14 residues. CDR3 residues: CASSSIQGNTEAFF. The CDR3 bases are TGTGCCAGCAGTTCGATCCAGGGGAACACTGAAGCTTTCTTT. Full variable domain (outside the CDR3, taken from reference TRBV2 and TRBJ1-1): EPEVTQTPSHQVTQMGQEVILRCVPISNHLYFYWYRQILGQKVEFLVSFYNNEISEKSEIFDDQFSVERPDGSNFTLKIRSTKLEDSAMYFCASSSIQGNTEAFFGQGTRLTVV.

This rearrangement joins TRBV5-1 to TRBJ2-3; D is uncertain. Germline lookup yields CDR1 SGHRS and CDR2 YFSETQ. V was shortened by 0 bases and J by 1 base, with 6 bases between the two germline ends. The CDR3 totals 14 residues. The CDR3, as DNA: TGCGCCAGCAGCTTGGTGCCAGGCACAGATACGCAGTATTTT. It codes for CASSLVPGTDTQYF. The whole variable domain, remainder taken from reference TRBV5-1 and TRBJ2-3, is KAGVTQTPRYLIKTRGQQVTLSCSPISGHRSVSWYQQTPGQGLQFLFEYFSETQRNKGNFPGRFSGRQFSNSRSEMNVSTLELGDSALYLCASSLVPGTDTQYFGPGTRLTVL.

This clone has more than one count but fewer than ten. The CDR3 loop reads CASSFSSGELFF. The CDR3, as DNA: TGTGCCAGCAGTTTTAGCTCCGGGGAGCTGTTTTTT. This chain connects TRBV27 to TRBJ2-2, with D unresolved. Trimming cost V 3 bases and J 6 bases, with 5 bases left between them. Germline V gene sequence: CDR1 MNHEY, CDR2 SMNVEV (reference sequence). The CDR3 sequence is 12 residues long.

The chain employs TRBV9 and TRBJ2-3; possibly TRBD2 for D (7 bases). This CDR3 spans 17 amino acids. In germline, CDR1 is SGDLS, CDR2 YYNGEE. V was trimmed by 0 bases and J by 2 bases, leaving 16 bases between them. The CDR3 coding sequence is TGTGCCAGCAGCGTAGCCCCAGGGGCGGGGGTCACAGATACGCAGTATTTT. Encoded protein: CASSVAPGAGVTDTQYF. Full variable domain (rest looked up from reference TRBV9 and TRBJ2-3): DSGVTQTPKHLITATGQRVTLRCSPRSGDLSVYWYQQSLDQGLQFLIQYYNGEERAKGNILERFSAQQFPDLHSELNLSSLELGDSALYFCASSVAPGAGVTDTQYFGPGTRLTVL.

CDR3 coding DNA: TGTGCCAGCAGCGTCGGACTAGCGGGTCGCTCCTACGAGCAGTACTTC. Its protein is CASSVGLAGRSYEQYF. The chain combines TRBV9 with TRBJ2-7, with 11 nucleotides matching TRBD2. V trimming: 2 bases; J trimming: 0 bases; junction bases outside the gene matches: 4. Germline V lookup: CDR1 SGDLS, CDR2 YYNGEE. This CDR3 comprises 16 residues.

J is TRBJ1-2 and V is TRBV5-6; perhaps TRBD1 as D (5 bases). In germline, CDR1 is SGHDT, CDR2 YYEEEE. CDR3 length: 14 amino acids. The V end lost 5 bases, the J end lost 6 bases, and 17 bases lay between the germline ends. CDR3 amino acids: CASSLGTRPDGYTF. The DNA of the CDR3 is TGTGCCAGCAGTCTAGGGACTAGGCCGGATGGCTACACCTTC.

The CDR3 DNA reads TGTGCCAGCACCCGAGGGCGGGCTAGCGGGGGGCTCTCCTACGAGCAGTACTTC. It yields the protein CASTRGRASGGLSYEQYF. The chain links TRBV7-8 to TRBJ2-5, with TRBD2 identical over 11 bases. The DNA end favors TRBJ2-7, so the J call may be wrong. This CDR3 spans 18 amino acids. Germline V gene lookup returns CDR1 SGHVS and CDR2 FQNEAQ.

The rearrangement joins TRBV28 to TRBJ2-4, with 7 bases fitting TRBD1. The V segment lost 4 bases and the J segment 0 bases; nucleotides outside the gene matches: 6. The germline V gene has CDR1 MDHEN and CDR2 SYDVKM. The CDR3 totals 16 residues. The CDR3 reads CASSSRQGLAKNIQYF. The CDR3 DNA sequence: TGTGCCAGCAGTTCCAGACAGGGCCTAGCCAAAAACATTCAGTACTTC.

The chain couples TRBV19 to TRBJ1-3, with D maybe TRBD1 (6 bases). Germline V lookup: CDR1 LNHDA, CDR2 SQIVND (reference sequence). There are 16 residues in the CDR3. With 4 bases removed from V and 4 bases from J, the gap between germline ends came to 17 bases. The CDR3 DNA is TGTGCCAGTAGTAACTACAGGGTCGGCGGAGGAAACACCATATATTTT. Protein product: CASSNYRVGGGNTIYF.